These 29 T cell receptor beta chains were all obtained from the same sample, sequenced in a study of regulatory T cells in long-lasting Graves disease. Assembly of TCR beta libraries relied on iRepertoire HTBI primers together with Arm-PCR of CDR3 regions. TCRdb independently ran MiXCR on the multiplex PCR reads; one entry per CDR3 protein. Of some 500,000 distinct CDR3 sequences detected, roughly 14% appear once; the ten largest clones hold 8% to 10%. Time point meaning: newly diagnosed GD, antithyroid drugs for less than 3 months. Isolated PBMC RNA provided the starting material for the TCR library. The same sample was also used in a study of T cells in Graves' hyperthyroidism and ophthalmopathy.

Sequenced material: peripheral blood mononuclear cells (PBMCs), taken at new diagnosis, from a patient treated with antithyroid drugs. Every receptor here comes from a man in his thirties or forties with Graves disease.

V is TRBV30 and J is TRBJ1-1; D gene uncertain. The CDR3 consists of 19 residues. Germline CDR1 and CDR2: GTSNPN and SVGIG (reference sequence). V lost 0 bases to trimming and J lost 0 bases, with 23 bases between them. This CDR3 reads CAWSVRPRGFQNLNTEAFF. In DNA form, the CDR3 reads TGTGCCTGGAGTGTACGACCTCGAGGCTTTCAGAATCTGAACACTGAAGCTTTCTTT.

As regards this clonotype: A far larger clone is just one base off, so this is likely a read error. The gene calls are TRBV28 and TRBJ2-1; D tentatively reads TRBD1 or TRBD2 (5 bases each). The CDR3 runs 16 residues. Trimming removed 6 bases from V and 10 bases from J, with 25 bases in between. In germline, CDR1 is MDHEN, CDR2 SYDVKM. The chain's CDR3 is CASRGTGGSKNYEQFF. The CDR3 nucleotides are TGTGCCAGCAGGGGAACAGGCGGGTCAAAAAACTACGAGCAGTTCTTC. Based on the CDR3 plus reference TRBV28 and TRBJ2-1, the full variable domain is DVKVTQSSRYLVKRTGEKVFLECVQDMDHENMFWYRQDPGLGLRLIYFSYDVKMKEKGDIPEGYSVSREKKERFSLILESASTNQTSMYLCASRGTGGSKNYEQFFGPGTRLTVL.

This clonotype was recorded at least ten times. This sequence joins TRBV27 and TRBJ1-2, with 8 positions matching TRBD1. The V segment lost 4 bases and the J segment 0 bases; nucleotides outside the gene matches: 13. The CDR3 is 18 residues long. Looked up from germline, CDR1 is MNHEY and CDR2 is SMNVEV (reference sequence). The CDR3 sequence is CASSSSGQVKLTNYGYTF. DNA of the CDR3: TGTGCCAGCAGTTCCTCGGGACAGGTTAAGCTTACTAACTATGGCTACACCTTC.

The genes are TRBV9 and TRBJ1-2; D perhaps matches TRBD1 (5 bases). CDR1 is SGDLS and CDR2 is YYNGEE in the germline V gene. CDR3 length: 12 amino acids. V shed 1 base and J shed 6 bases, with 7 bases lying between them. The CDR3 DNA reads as TGTGCCAGCAGCGTATGGGGGAATGGCTACACCTTC. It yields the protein CASSVWGNGYTF.

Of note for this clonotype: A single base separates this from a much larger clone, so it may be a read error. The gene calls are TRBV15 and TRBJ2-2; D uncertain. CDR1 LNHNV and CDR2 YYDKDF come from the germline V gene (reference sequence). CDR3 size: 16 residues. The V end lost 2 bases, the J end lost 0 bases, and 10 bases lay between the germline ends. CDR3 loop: CATSRMGNTNTGELFF. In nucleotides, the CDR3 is TGTGCCACCAGCAGAATGGGGAATACGAACACCGGGGAGCTGTTTTTT.

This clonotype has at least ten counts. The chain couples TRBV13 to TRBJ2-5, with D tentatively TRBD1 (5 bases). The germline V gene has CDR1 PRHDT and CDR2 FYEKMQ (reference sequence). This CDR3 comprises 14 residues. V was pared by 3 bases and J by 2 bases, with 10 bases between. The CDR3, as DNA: TGTGCCAGCAGCTTTTCCAGGGTACAAGAGACCCAGTACTTC. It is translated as CASSFSRVQETQYF.

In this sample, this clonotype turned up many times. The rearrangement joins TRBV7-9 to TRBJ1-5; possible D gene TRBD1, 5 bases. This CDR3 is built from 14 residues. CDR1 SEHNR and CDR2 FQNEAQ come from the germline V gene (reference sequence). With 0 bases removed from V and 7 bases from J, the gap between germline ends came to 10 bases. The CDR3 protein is CASSLAGTYQPQHF. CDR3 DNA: TGTGCCAGCAGCTTAGCAGGGACCTACCAGCCCCAGCATTTT.

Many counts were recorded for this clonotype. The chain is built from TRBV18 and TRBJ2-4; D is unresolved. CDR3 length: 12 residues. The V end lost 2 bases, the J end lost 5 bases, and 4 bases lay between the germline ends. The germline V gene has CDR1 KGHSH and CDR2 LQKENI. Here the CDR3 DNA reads TGTGCCAGCTCACCAGGGGAAAACATTCAGTACTTC. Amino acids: CASSPGENIQYF.

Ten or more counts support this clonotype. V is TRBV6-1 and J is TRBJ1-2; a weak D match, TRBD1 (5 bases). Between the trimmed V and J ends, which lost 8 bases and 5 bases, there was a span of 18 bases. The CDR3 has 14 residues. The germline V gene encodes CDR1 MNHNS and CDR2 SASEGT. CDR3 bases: TGTGCCAGCCGACGCGACGGGGCGGCTTATGGCTACACCTTC. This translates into CASRRDGAAYGYTF.

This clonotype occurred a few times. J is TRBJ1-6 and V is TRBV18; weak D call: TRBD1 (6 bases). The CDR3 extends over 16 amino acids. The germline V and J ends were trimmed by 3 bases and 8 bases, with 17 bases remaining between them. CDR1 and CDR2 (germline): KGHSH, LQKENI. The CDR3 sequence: CASSPKGVWEYSPLHF. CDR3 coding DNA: TGTGCCAGCTCACCGAAGGGGGTTTGGGAATATTCACCCCTCCACTTT.

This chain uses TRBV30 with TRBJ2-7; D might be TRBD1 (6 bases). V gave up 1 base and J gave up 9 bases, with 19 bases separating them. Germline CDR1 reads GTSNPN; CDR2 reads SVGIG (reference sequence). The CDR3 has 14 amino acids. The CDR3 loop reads CAWSDGTSFRWQYF. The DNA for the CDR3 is TGTGCCTGGAGTGACGGGACATCCTTCCGGTGGCAGTACTTC.

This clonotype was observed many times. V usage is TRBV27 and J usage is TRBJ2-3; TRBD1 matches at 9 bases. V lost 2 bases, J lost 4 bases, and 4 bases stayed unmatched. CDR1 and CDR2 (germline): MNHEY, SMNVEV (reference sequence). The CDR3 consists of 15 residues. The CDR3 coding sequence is TGTGCCAGCAGTTTAGGGACAGGGAGCTCAGATACGCAGTATTTT. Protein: CASSLGTGSSDTQYF.

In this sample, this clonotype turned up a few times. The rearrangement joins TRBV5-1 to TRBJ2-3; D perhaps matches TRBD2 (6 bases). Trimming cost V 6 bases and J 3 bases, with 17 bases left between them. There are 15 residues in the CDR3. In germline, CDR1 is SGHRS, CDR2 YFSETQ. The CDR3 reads CASKGSSAATDTQYF. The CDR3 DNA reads TGCGCCAGCAAGGGTTCTAGCGCAGCAACAGATACGCAGTATTTT.

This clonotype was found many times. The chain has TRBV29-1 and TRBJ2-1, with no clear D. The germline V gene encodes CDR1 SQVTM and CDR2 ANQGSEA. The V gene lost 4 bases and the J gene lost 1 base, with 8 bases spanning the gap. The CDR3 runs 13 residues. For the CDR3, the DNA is TGCAGCGTTGCATCGACTTCCTACAATGAGCAGTTCTTC. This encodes CSVASTSYNEQFF.

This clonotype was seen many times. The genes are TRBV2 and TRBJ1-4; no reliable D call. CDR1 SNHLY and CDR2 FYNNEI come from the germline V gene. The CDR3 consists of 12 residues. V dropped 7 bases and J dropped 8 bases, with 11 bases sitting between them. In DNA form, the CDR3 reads TGTGCCAGCAAGGGTCCGGGGGAAAAACTGTTTTTT. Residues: CASKGPGEKLFF.

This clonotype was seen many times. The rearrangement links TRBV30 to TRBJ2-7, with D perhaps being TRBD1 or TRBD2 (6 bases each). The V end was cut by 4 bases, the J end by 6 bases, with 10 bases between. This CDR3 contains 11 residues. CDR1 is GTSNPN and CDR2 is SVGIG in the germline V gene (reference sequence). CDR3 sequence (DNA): TGTGCCTGGACCAAGGGGGGCGAGCAGTACTTC. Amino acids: CAWTKGGEQYF.

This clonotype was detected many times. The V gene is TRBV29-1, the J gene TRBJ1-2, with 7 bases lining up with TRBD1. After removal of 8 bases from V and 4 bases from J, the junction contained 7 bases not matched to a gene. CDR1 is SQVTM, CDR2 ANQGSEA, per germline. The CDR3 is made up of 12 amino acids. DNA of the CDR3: TGCAGCTCTGGACAGGAACCCTATGGCTACACCTTC. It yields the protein CSSGQEPYGYTF.

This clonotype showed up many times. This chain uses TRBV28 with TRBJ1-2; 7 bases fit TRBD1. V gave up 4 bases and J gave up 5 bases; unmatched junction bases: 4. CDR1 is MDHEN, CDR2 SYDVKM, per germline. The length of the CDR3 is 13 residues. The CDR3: CASSWRQGYGYTF. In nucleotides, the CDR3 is TGTGCCAGCAGTTGGAGACAGGGTTATGGCTACACCTTC.

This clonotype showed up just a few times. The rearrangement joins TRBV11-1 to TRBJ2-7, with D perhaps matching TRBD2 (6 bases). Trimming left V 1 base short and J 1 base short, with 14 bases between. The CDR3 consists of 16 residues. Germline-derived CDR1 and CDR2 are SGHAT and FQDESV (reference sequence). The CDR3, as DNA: TGTGCCAGCAGCTTAGATTGGGGGGACGTTTCCTACGAGCAGTACTTC. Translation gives CASSLDWGDVSYEQYF.

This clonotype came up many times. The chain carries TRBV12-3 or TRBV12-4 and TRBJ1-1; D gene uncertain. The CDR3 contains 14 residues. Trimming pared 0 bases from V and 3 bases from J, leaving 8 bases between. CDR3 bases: TGTGCCAGCAGTTTAGCTACACAGCACACTGAAGCTTTCTTT. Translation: CASSLATQHTEAFF.

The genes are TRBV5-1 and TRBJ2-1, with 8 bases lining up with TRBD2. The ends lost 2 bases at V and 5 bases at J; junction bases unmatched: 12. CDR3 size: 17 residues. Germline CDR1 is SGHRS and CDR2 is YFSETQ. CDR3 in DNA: TGCGCCAGCAGCTTCGATACTAGCGGCCTGAGGAACAATGAGCAGTTCTTC. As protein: CASSFDTSGLRNNEQFF.

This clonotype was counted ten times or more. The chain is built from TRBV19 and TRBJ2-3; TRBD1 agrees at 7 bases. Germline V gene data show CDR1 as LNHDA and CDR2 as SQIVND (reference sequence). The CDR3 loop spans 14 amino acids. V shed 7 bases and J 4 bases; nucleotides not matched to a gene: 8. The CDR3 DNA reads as TGTGCCAGTACAGGGGGTCTCTGGGCAGATACGCAGTATTTT. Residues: CASTGGLWADTQYF.

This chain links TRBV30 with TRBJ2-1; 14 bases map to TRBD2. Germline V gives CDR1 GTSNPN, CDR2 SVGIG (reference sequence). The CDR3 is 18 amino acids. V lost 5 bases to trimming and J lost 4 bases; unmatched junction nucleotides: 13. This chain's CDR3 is CAWDMGTSGRLVYNEQFF. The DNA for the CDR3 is TGTGCCTGGGACATGGGGACTAGCGGGAGATTAGTGTACAATGAGCAGTTCTTC.

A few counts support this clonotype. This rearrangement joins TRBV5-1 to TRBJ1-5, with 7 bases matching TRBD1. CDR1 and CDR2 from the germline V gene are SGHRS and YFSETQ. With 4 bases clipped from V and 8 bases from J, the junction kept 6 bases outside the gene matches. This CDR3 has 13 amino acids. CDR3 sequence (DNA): TGCGCCAGCAGCGCAGGGGGGGATAAGCCCCAGCATTTT. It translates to CASSAGGDKPQHF.

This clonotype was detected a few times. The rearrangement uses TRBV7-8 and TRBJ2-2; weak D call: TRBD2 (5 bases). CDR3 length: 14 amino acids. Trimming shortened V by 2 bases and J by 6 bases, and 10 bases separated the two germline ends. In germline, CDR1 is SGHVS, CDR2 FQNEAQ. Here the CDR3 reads CASSLQVRAGELFF. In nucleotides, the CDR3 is TGTGCCAGCAGCTTACAGGTGCGGGCCGGGGAGCTGTTTTTT.

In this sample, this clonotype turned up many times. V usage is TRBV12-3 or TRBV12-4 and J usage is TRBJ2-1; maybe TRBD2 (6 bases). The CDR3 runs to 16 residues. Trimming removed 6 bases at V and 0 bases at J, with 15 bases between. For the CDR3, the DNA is TGTGCCAGCAGCAGGAGCGGGCCAAGCTCCTACAATGAGCAGTTCTTC. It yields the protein CASSRSGPSSYNEQFF.

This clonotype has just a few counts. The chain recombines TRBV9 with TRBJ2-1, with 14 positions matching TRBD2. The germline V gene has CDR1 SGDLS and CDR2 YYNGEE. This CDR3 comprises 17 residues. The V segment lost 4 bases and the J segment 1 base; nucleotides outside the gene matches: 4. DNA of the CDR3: TGTGCCAGCAGCATGACTAGCGGGAGGGAGTCCTACAATGAGCAGTTCTTC. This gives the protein CASSMTSGRESYNEQFF.

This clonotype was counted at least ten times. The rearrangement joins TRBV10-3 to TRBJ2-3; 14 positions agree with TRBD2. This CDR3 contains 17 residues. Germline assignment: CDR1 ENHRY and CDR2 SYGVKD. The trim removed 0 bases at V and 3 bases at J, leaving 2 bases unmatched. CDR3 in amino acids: CAISESGLAGETDTQYF. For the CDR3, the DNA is TGTGCCATCAGTGAGTCGGGACTAGCGGGAGAGACAGATACGCAGTATTTT.

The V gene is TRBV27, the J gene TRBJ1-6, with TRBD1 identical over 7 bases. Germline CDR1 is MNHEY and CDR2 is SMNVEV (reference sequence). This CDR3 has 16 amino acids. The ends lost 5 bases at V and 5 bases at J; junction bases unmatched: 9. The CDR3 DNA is TGTGCCAGCAGTAACACCCCCAGGGGGAATAATTCACCCCTCCACTTT. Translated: CASSNTPRGNNSPLHF.